One sample yielded the 18 T cell receptor beta chains listed below, sequenced in a study of control samples from healthy donors and cancer patients. Only in-frame clones appear in the TCRdb table, and some are missing; sequencing was by immunoSEQ multiplex PCR. The sample lists 120,000 or so clones; roughly 84% were seen once. Sequencing was performed on blood. Source of these receptors: a young man in good health.

The chain combines TRBV25-1 with TRBJ1-1; 9 bases are shared with TRBD1. The CDR3 contains 15 residues. CDR1 and CDR2 (germline): MGHDK, SYGVNS. The V gene end was trimmed by 3 bases and the J gene end by 2 bases; junction bases not matched to a gene: 4. The CDR3 is CASSDWGQGNTEAFF. For the CDR3, the DNA is TGTGCCAGCAGTGACTGGGGACAGGGAAACACTGAAGCTTTCTTT.

The chain employs TRBV19 and TRBJ1-6; 10 bases fit TRBD1. Trimming took 3 bases from V and 6 from J; bases not matched to a gene: 5. CDR1 is LNHDA and CDR2 is SQIVND in the germline V gene (reference sequence). The CDR3 extends over 16 amino acids. The CDR3 protein is CASSIGRDRGNSPLHF. The CDR3 nucleotides read TGTGCCAGTAGTATCGGCCGGGACAGGGGTAATTCACCCCTCCACTTT. Full variable domain (missing parts from reference TRBV19 and TRBJ1-6): DGGITQSPKYLFRKEGQNVTLSCEQNLNHDAMYWYRQDPGQGLRLIYYSQIVNDFQKGDIAEGYSVSREKKESFPLTVTSAQKNPTAFYLCASSIGRDRGNSPLHFGNGTRLTVT.

This chain joins TRBV27 and TRBJ2-3; the match to TRBD2 covers 8 bases. The germline V gene encodes CDR1 MNHEY and CDR2 SMNVEV (reference sequence). This CDR3 is built from 18 residues. V was pared by 2 bases and J by 1 base, with 11 bases of the junction left unmatched. The CDR3, as DNA: TGTGCCAGCAGTTTAAACCCGCCGATAGCGGGACGCACAGATACGCAGTATTTT. It is translated as CASSLNPPIAGRTDTQYF.

The rearrangement uses TRBV19 and TRBJ2-1; tentatively, D is TRBD1 or TRBD2 (5 bases each). The CDR3 totals 13 residues. Trimming stripped 1 base from V and 7 bases from J, with 8 bases between. Germline CDR1 is LNHDA and CDR2 is SQIVND (reference sequence). CDR3 sequence reads: CASSIGGKNEQFF. The CDR3 DNA is TGTGCCAGTAGTATAGGGGGGAAGAATGAGCAGTTCTTC.

This clone occurred once. V usage is TRBV19 and J usage is TRBJ2-5, with D possibly matching TRBD1 (6 bases). CDR1 is LNHDA and CDR2 is SQIVND in the germline V gene (reference sequence). The CDR3 totals 14 residues. V lost 5 bases, J lost 3 bases, and 13 bases lay in between. The CDR3 DNA is TGTGCCAGTAGTTTACAGGGATGGAAAGAGACCCAGTACTTC. Protein product: CASSLQGWKETQYF.

This chain links TRBV7-3 with TRBJ2-1; unclear D gene. The V end lost 4 bases, the J end lost 10 bases, and 20 bases lay between the germline ends. The germline CDR1 and CDR2 sequences are SGHTA and FQGTGA. This CDR3 spans 15 amino acids. The CDR3 here is CASSSHATPLKEQFF. The CDR3 DNA reads TGTGCCAGCAGCTCCCACGCGACCCCGTTGAAGGAGCAGTTCTTC. Together with reference TRBV7-3 and TRBJ2-1, the CDR3 gives the full variable domain: GAGVSQTPSNKVTEKGKYVELRCDPISGHTALYWYRQSLGQGPEFLIYFQGTGAADDSGLPNDRFFAVRPEGSVSTLKIQRTERGDSAVYLCASSSHATPLKEQFFGPGTRLTVL.

The CDR3 sequence is CASSQYWENHRYF. CDR3 bases: TGCGCCAGCAGCCAATACTGGGAGAATCACCGGTACTTC. The chain is built from TRBV4-1 and TRBJ2-7; a weak D match, TRBD2 (5 bases). Between the trimmed V and J ends, which lost 2 bases and 12 bases, there was a span of 17 bases. In germline, CDR1 is MGHRA, CDR2 YSYEKL. CDR3 size: 13 residues.

The table lists this clone with a count of one. V gene TRBV7-3 combines with J gene TRBJ2-1, with 11 nucleotides matching TRBD1. Trimming at V came to 4 bases and at J to 4 bases, leaving 6 bases not matched to a gene. This CDR3 is 16 amino acids long. Germline lookup yields CDR1 SGHTA and CDR2 FQGTGA. CDR3: CASSSVGTGGYNEQFF. For the CDR3, the DNA is TGTGCCAGCAGCTCCGTCGGGACAGGGGGATACAATGAGCAGTTCTTC.

This sequence joins TRBV14 and TRBJ2-5; TRBD1 aligns across 10 bases. Germline CDR1 SGHDN, CDR2 FVKESK. J was trimmed by 2 bases and V by 1 base; bases with no gene match: 4. CDR3 length equals 16 residues. CDR3 bases: TGTGCCAGCAGCCAAGGACAGGGGGCGCGACAAGAGACCCAGTACTTC. This gives the protein CASSQGQGARQETQYF.

This chain connects TRBV9 to TRBJ2-3; no definite D call. The CDR3 runs 10 residues. Germline-derived CDR1 and CDR2 are SGDLS and YYNGEE. Trimming took off 6 bases at V and 5 bases at J, with 4 bases between the two ends. The CDR3 is CASKGDTQYF. The CDR3 region has the DNA TGTGCCAGCAAGGGAGATACGCAGTATTTT. The whole variable domain, filled in from reference TRBV9 and TRBJ2-3, reads DSGVTQTPKHLITATGQRVTLRCSPRSGDLSVYWYQQSLDQGLQFLIQYYNGEERAKGNILERFSAQQFPDLHSELNLSSLELGDSALYFCASKGDTQYFGPGTRLTVL.

The chain combines TRBV10-3 with TRBJ2-5, with TRBD2 matching 8 bases. CDR1 and CDR2 (germline): ENHRY, SYGVKD. This CDR3 comprises 12 residues. The V gene end was trimmed by 6 bases and the J gene end by 5 bases; junction bases not matched to a gene: 2. The CDR3, as DNA: TGTGCCATCAGCCGGGAGGGGGAGACCCAGTACTTC. This sequence encodes CAISREGETQYF.

V usage is TRBV7-9 and J usage is TRBJ2-3; D remains ambiguous. The CDR3 sequence is 13 residues long. From germline, CDR1 is SEHNR and CDR2 FQNEAQ (reference sequence). V shed 5 bases and J shed 1 base, with 7 bases lying between them. The CDR3 bases are TGTGCCAGCAGCCCCCCTGGCACAGATACGCAGTATTTT. Its translation: CASSPPGTDTQYF.

This clone appeared a single time. This chain uses TRBV18 with TRBJ1-3; possible D gene TRBD1, 5 bases. Per germline, CDR1 KGHSH and CDR2 LQKENI. The V end lost 3 bases, the J end lost 4 bases, and 13 bases lay between the germline ends. CDR3 length equals 15 residues. The CDR3 nucleotides read TGTGCCAGCTCACCGCCAGGGAATTTGGGAAACACCATATATTTT. Translating it yields CASSPPGNLGNTIYF.

CDR3 bases: TGTGCCAGCAGTCCCCGGGGCAGGCCCCACTCCTACGAGCAGTACTTC. This codes for CASSPRGRPHSYEQYF. The V gene is TRBV28, the J gene TRBJ2-7; D possibly matches TRBD1 or TRBD2 (5 bases each). The V gene lost 5 bases and the J gene lost 0 bases, with 17 bases spanning the gap. The length of the CDR3 is 16 residues. Germline V gives CDR1 MDHEN, CDR2 SYDVKM.

The chain joins TRBV6-5 to TRBJ2-7, with D possibly matching TRBD2 (6 bases). CDR1 and CDR2 from the germline V gene are MNHEY and SVGAGI. The CDR3 spans 15 residues. Trimming took 8 bases from V and 3 from J, leaving 20 bases between them. The CDR3 nucleotides read TGTGCCAGCCGGGCGGGGCGGGAATGGTACTACGAGCAGTACTTC. Protein: CASRAGREWYYEQYF.

The chain employs TRBV4-2 and TRBJ1-4; D is undetermined. This CDR3 has 16 residues. Germline CDR1 and CDR2: LGHNA and YNFKEQ. V was trimmed by 0 bases and J by 1 base, leaving 9 bases between them. The CDR3 protein is CASSQDVGVTNEKLFF. The CDR3 bases are TGTGCCAGCAGCCAAGATGTTGGGGTAACTAATGAAAAACTGTTTTTT.

The chain has TRBV6-5 and TRBJ1-5; D gene unclear. V gave up 7 bases and J gave up 3 bases, with 10 bases separating them. Germline CDR1 is MNHEY and CDR2 is SVGAGI. This CDR3 contains 13 residues. The CDR3: CASTWGYNQPQHF. The CDR3 region has the DNA TGTGCCAGCACCTGGGGTTACAATCAGCCCCAGCATTTT.

V gene TRBV24-1 combines with J gene TRBJ1-5; maybe TRBD1 (5 bases). Deletions cut 9 bases from V and 8 bases from J, with 19 bases between. This CDR3 has 14 amino acids. Per germline, CDR1 KGHDR and CDR2 SFDVKD. DNA of the CDR3: TGTGCCACCGCGTATTGGGGGGACGGGGAGCCCCAGCATTTT. As protein: CATAYWGDGEPQHF.